The present T cell receptor beta chain was sequenced within a study of T cells in Graves' hyperthyroidism and ophthalmopathy. Researchers defined stable Graves' hyperthyroidism as no ophthalmopathy progression within 18 months. Participants, patients aged 18 to 65, had newly diagnosed hyperthyroidism with a duration under 2 months. This clonotype was detected many times. The antigen is not known. The CDR3 is 15 amino acids. The V gene end was trimmed by 4 bases and the J gene end by 4 bases; junction bases not matched to a gene: 5. Germline CDR1 and CDR2: KGHDR and SFDVKD. Study-level findings and limits: Expanded thyroid clonotypes (above 0.001) were mostly also found in blood. Before onset, by a median of approximately 6.2 months, the model predicted ophthalmopathy.

Amplified TCR beta CDR3 regions came from RNA transcripts. Initially, a first-round RT-PCR of the TCR CDR3 employed the HTBI primer set. A single record per CDR3 protein comes from TCRdb applying MiXCR to the multiplex PCR reads. There are 650,000 to 750,000 distinct CDR3 sequences in the sample; around 13% occur only once, and roughly 10% lies in the top ten. The chain links TRBV24-1 to TRBJ1-5, with 8 positions matching TRBD1. The receptor was derived from a woman in her late teens or twenties with Graves' hyperthyroidism. What was sequenced was blood. The CDR3 spells CATSDPTGGNQPQHF. The CDR3 DNA follows: TGTGCCACCAGTGACCCTACAGGGGGGAATCAGCCCCAGCATTTT.